These T cell receptor beta chains were read from a single sample in a study of shared clonotypes between healthy human individuals. Some clones are missing from TCRdb's copy, which holds only in-frame ones; the method was immunoSEQ multiplex PCR. This table holds some 660,000 clones, about three quarters found once. Sequencing input: memory CD4+ T cells sorted from blood. The receptors were sampled from a woman aged 25 to 39 in good health. Each CDR3 is given with its conserved first and last residue. A D gene is named only where the DNA matches it firmly. For some rows the clone size is stated as once, few or many, or as a class when expanded; others skip it.

clone size,D gene,V gene,J gene,CDR3 protein,CDR3 DNA
-,-,TRBV10-2,TRBJ1-2,CAAALGGRTANYGYTF,TGCGCCGCGGCTTTGGGGGGGCGAACAGCTAACTATGGCTACACCTTC
-,TRBD1,TRBV28,TRBJ2-1,CASSPDPGQGRNEQFF,TGTGCCAGCAGTCCCGACCCGGGACAGGGGCGGAATGAGCAGTTCTTC
-,TRBD2,TRBV29-1,TRBJ2-7,CSVEGLTSGIYEQYF,TGCAGCGTTGAAGGTCTGACTAGCGGGATCTACGAGCAGTACTTC
-,TRBD2,TRBV10-1,TRBJ2-1,CASSIGGSRSYNEQFF,TGCGCCAGCAGTATCGGCGGGAGTCGCTCCTACAATGAGCAGTTCTTC
-,-,TRBV9,TRBJ2-1,CASSAGWVSYGEQFF,TGTGCCAGCAGCGCCGGTTGGGTTTCCTACGGAGAGCAGTTCTTC
-,TRBD1,TRBV29-1,TRBJ2-1,CSVEVGVGQGYNEQFF,TGCAGCGTTGAAGTCGGGGTGGGACAGGGCTACAATGAGCAGTTCTTC
once,TRBD2,TRBV7-7,TRBJ2-5,CASSFGGEKTQYF,TGTGCCAGCAGCTTCGGGGGGGAGAAGACCCAGTACTTC
-,TRBD2,TRBV25-1,TRBJ2-5,CASSEWGLAWQETQYF,TGTGCCAGCAGTGAATGGGGACTAGCGTGGCAAGAGACCCAGTACTTC
-,-,TRBV27,TRBJ1-2,CASSPTRGRAYGYTF,TGTGCCAGCAGCCCTACTAGGGGCAGGGCCTATGGCTACACCTTC
few,-,TRBV27,TRBJ1-5,CASSTGIQPQHF,TGTGCCAGCAGTACGGGTATTCAGCCCCAGCATTTT
-,-,TRBV19,TRBJ2-1,CASSIVLKEYNEQFF,TGTGCCAGTAGTATAGTTTTGAAGGAATACAATGAGCAGTTCTTC
-,-,TRBV6-1,TRBJ2-1,CASSDGQIATQFF,TGTGCCAGCAGTGATGGTCAGATAGCCACGCAGTTCTTC
-,-,TRBV5-6,TRBJ2-7,CASNGGASSYEQYF,TGTGCCAGCAACGGGGGAGCGAGCTCCTACGAGCAGTACTTC
-,-,TRBV23-1,TRBJ1-5,CASSPLCRVFFVSNQPQHF,TGCGCCAGCAGTCCCTTGTGCAGGGTTTTCTTTGTCAGCAATCAGCCCCAGCATTTT
-,-,TRBV7-2,TRBJ2-3,CASSLWTSSTDTQYF,TGTGCCAGCAGCTTATGGACTTCTAGCACAGATACGCAGTATTTT
-,-,TRBV15,TRBJ2-1,CATSKNREGNNEQFF,TGTGCCACCAGCAAAAACAGGGAGGGGAACAATGAGCAGTTCTTC
-,TRBD2,TRBV5-1,TRBJ2-7,CASSLVGAGGPYYEQYF,TGCGCCAGCAGCTTGGTAGGAGCGGGAGGCCCCTACTACGAGCAGTACTTC
-,-,TRBV5-1,TRBJ2-5,CASSRELQETQYF,TGCGCCAGCAGCAGGGAGTTACAAGAGACCCAGTACTTC
few,-,TRBV7-2,TRBJ1-2,CASNAVGGDYGYTF,TGTGCCAGCAACGCTGTTGGGGGGGACTATGGCTACACCTTC
-,TRBD1,TRBV28,TRBJ2-1,CASTPGQGAYNEQFF,TGTGCCAGCACCCCAGGACAGGGGGCCTACAATGAGCAGTTCTTC
few,TRBD1,TRBV4-2,TRBJ2-5,CASSQGQGTETQYF,TGTGCCAGCAGCCAGGGACAGGGTACCGAGACCCAGTACTTC
-,TRBD1,TRBV28,TRBJ1-4,CASSLGRMTGGGEKLFF,TGTGCCAGCAGTCTCGGGAGAATGACAGGGGGAGGTGAAAAACTGTTTTTT
-,TRBD2,TRBV27,TRBJ2-3,CASSFLNLAGATDTQYF,TGTGCCAGCAGTTTTTTAAATCTAGCGGGAGCTACAGATACGCAGTATTTT
-,-,TRBV5-1,TRBJ2-2,CASNRVDTGELFF,TGCGCCAGCAATCGGGTTGACACCGGGGAGCTGTTTTTT
-,TRBD2,TRBV5-1,TRBJ2-7,CASRREGSYEQYF,TGCGCCAGCAGGAGGGAGGGATCCTACGAGCAGTACTTC
-,-,TRBV28,TRBJ2-7,CASSSWDEQYF,TGTGCCAGCAGTTCGTGGGACGAGCAGTACTTC
few,TRBD2,TRBV7-6,TRBJ2-3,CASSPSVSSGSWGDTQYF,TGTGCCAGCAGCCCGTCCGTCTCTAGCGGGAGTTGGGGAGATACGCAGTATTTT